Detailed here is one T cell receptor beta chain. This clone has a handful of counts. The antigen it recognizes is unknown. Base qualities are not recorded, but no much larger clone differs from it by a single base. V lost 3 bases and J lost 4 bases, and the count of bases not matched to a germline gene is 3. Including cysteine and phenylalanine, the CDR3 has 13 amino acids. The only DNA kept is the CDR3, 39 bases in frame from the first base. The germline V gene gives CDR1 as SGHRS and CDR2 as YFSETQ. TCRbeta CDR3 regions were amplified from genomic DNA using the immunoSEQ Assay, a bias-controlled multiplex PCR. In the paper's pipeline: The number of nucleated cells in each sample was estimated by amplification of reference gene primers within the assay. To quantify the absolute abundance of each unique TCRbeta CDR3 rearrangement, sequence reads were collapsed and filtered. Productive Simpson clonality was computed per sample as the square root of Simpson's diversity index over productive rearrangements. TCRdb provides this immuneACCESS table in a form limited to in-frame rearrangements. Some clones are lacking; in checked studies, under half of them reflect an unresolved V gene, and why the rest are absent is not known. From that table come the V and J calls and clone size; the DNA was used to work out D and trimming. The sample records 200,000 to 250,000 clones, more than 80% of which are singletons. The top ten clones comprise roughly 1.8% of the sample.

This specimen belongs to a study of blood T cell repertoires in COVID-19 (TCRdb year 2020). With regard to the full study: Collaborator samples came from the United States, Italy and Spain and covered acute and convalescent phases of COVID-19. Where HLA class I and class II types were available, the types were taken from metadata supplied by the sample provider, not from assay-based typing. The repertoires were released in a freely available public database intended as a resource for research on the immune response to SARS-CoV-2. Samples came from the ongoing ImmuneRACE study (first 160 participants) plus 1,254 subjects from 6 global collaborators. The material from the prospective study consisted of cDNA or gDNA derived from T cells, B-cell-depleted T cells, or PBMCs. Subjects who had been exposed to COVID-19, were actively infected with it, or had recovered from it provided the deeply sampled blood TCRbeta repertoires that made up the dataset. Nearly every sample came with metadata listing a de-identified subject ID, COVID-19 status, age in years and sex.

What the study reported, not specific to this receptor: The quantity of clinical and demographic metadata differed by source and by participant and was supplied without curation.

Enrolling through a virtual design, the prospective study's participants ranged in age from roughly 18 to 95 years and lived across roughly 24 United States geographic areas. In the prospective study, participants were assigned to cohorts based on the clinical history participants reported in a screening survey and a study questionnaire. ImmuneRACE Cohort 3 recovered participants were defined by two consecutive negative NP/OP PCR tests, healthcare professional clearance, or symptom resolution. Mobile phlebotomists in the prospective study collected whole blood, serum and a nasopharyngeal or oropharyngeal swab from every participant. Participants in the prospective study had the option to provide additional blood draws and questionnaires over a 2-month period. Blood samples from the prospective study were shipped frozen or at room temperature prior to DNA extraction.

The receptor was derived from a man aged 60 to 69 who had recovered from COVID-19. The rearranged chain carries TRBV5-1 and TRBJ2-7; TRBD2 matches 8 bases in the middle. Sequencing input: PBMCs or T cells enriched from blood (not recorded which). At the DNA level, the sequence is TGCGCCAGCAGCTCGGGGGGGAAATACGAGCAGTACTTC. Protein translation: CASSSGGKYEQYF.